This T cell receptor (beta chain) was recorded in a study of PD-1 blockade in mismatch repair-deficient tumors. Findings and limits, study-wide: Tumor-resident clones, often undetectable pretreatment in blood, expanded then contracted after pembrolizumab.

Mismatch repair deficiency was confirmed in all patients, by PCR or immunohistochemistry. Sequencing was performed with immunoSEQ multiplex PCR; in TCRdb, only in-frame clones are kept and a portion is missing. The data hold over 15,000 clones, with roughly 84% observed a single time. There are 14 residues in the CDR3. Trimming removed 4 bases at V and 8 bases at J, with 18 bases between. Germline lookup yields CDR1 SGHRS and CDR2 YFSETQ. Turning to this clone: Its antigen is still unknown.

This rearrangement joins TRBV5-1 to TRBJ1-2; unclear D gene. The TCR originated in an adult with mismatch repair-deficient cancer. This specimen consisted of PBMCs, obtained before pembrolizumab treatment. The CDR3 region is CASSQEIRRGGYTF. CDR3 coding DNA: TGCGCCAGCAGCCAAGAAATACGGCGAGGAGGCTACACCTTC.